This record concerns one TCR beta chain sequence. It has no known antigen specificity. No quality values exist for individual bases; no much larger clone is one base distant. Taken from cysteine to phenylalanine, the CDR3 has 15 residues. Just CDR3 DNA is preserved here, 45 bases in frame from base 1. Between the V and J ends, shortened by 3 bases and 0 bases respectively, the junction contains 9 bases. The germline V gene sets CDR1 to MDHEN and CDR2 to SYDVKM. The run used an Illumina HiSeq 1500. The public reads were reanalyzed by TCRdb: fastp trimming at Q25, MiXCR alignment, in-frame beta chains only. Each entry merges the rows of one CDR3 protein and shows their most common DNA and genes. For this sample the table gives almost 500,000 distinct CDR3 sequences, of which around 11% were detected only once. Roughly 10% of the sample lies in the top ten. This sample stems from a study of T cell repertoires in cytomegalovirus infection (dated by TCRdb to about 2019). Regarding the research as a whole: The HLA type of each donor mattered for the analysis, because public TCR beta signatures pointed to carriage of CMV infection along with the matching HLA type.

What the research found in general, with its limitations: In both this cohort and an independent cohort of 352 donors, the cumulative frequency of public TCR beta family members distinguished carriers of CMV infection plus the relevant HLA type. The ex vivo response was dominated by HLA-C-restricted CMV-specific TCR beta clonotypes, and the single most frequent clonotype in two of eight donors was supplied by these HLA-C-restricted clonotypes.

Material for sequencing was PBMCs. The receptor was derived from a human donor in good health (CMV status not recorded). Some clones in this sample may be carry-over from other donors' samples. Rearrangement joined TRBV28 to TRBJ1-3, with the D segment identity uncertain. The sequenced DNA is TGTGCCAGCAGTTTGCAACCTCTCTCTGGAAACACCATATATTTT. It codes for CASSLQPLSGNTIYF. Reference TRBV28 and TRBJ1-3 genes cover what lies past the CDR3, so the full variable domain is DVKVTQSSRYLVKRTGEKVFLECVQDMDHENMFWYRQDPGLGLRLIYFSYDVKMKEKGDIPEGYSVSREKKERFSLILESASTNQTSMYLCASSLQPLSGNTIYFGEGSWLTVV.